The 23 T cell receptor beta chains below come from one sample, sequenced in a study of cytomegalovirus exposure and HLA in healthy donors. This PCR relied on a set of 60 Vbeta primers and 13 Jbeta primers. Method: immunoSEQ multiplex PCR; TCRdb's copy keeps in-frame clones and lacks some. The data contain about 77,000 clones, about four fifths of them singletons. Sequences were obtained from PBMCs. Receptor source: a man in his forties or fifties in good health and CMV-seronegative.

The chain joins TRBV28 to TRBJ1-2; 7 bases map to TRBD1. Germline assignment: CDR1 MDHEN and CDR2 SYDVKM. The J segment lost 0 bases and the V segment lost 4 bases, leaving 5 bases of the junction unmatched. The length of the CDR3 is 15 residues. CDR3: CASSSRQGTNYGYTF. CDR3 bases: TGTGCCAGCAGTTCAAGACAGGGAACTAACTATGGCTACACCTTC.

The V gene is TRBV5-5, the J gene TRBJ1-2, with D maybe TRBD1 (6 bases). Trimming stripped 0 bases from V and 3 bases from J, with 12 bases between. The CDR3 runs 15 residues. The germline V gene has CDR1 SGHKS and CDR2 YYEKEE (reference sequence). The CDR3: CASSLAGTKHYGYTF. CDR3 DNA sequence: TGTGCCAGCAGCTTGGCCGGGACAAAGCACTATGGCTACACCTTC.

CDR3 in DNA: TGTGCCTGGAGTGTACTCGGAGGAAATCAGCCCCAGCATTTT. Protein product: CAWSVLGGNQPQHF. The rearrangement joins TRBV30 to TRBJ1-5; D unresolved. The CDR3 has 14 residues. V lost 0 bases to trimming and J lost 4 bases, with 10 bases between them. Germline values: CDR1 GTSNPN, CDR2 SVGIG (reference sequence).

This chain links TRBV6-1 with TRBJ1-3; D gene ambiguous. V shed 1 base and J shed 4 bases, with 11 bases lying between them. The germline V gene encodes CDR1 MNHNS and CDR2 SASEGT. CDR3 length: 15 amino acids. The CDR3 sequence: CASSEGRTAGNTIYF. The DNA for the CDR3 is TGTGCCAGCAGTGAAGGGAGGACGGCGGGAAACACCATATATTTT.

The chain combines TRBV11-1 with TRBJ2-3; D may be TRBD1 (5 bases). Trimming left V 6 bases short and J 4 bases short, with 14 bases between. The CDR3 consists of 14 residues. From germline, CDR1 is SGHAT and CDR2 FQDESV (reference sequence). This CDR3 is CASSIDGAADTQYF. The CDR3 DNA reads TGTGCCAGCAGTATCGATGGGGCGGCAGATACGCAGTATTTT.

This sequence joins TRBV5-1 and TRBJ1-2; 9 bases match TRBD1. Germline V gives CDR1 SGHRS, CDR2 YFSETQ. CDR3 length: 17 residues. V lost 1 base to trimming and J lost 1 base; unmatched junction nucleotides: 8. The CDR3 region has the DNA TGCGCCAGCAGCTTGTCCGGGACAGGGACCGTTAACTATGGCTACACCTTC. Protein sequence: CASSLSGTGTVNYGYTF.

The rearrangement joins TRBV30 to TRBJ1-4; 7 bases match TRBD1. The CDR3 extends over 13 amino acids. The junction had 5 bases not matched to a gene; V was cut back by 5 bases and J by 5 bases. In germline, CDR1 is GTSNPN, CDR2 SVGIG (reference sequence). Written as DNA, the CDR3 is TGTGCCTGGGGGGGACAGCTAAATGAAAAACTGTTTTTT. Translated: CAWGGQLNEKLFF. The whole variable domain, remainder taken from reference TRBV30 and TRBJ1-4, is SQTIHQWPATLVQPVGSPLSLECTVEGTSNPNLYWYRQAAGRGLQLLFYSVGIGQISSEVPQNLSASRPQDRQFILSSKKLLLSDSGFYLCAWGGQLNEKLFFGSGTQLSVL.

CDR3 in DNA: TGCGCCAGCAGCTTGGGACTAGCGGGGGCAGATACGCAGTATTTT. This encodes CASSLGLAGADTQYF. The rearrangement joins TRBV5-1 to TRBJ2-3, with 12 nucleotides matching TRBD2. CDR3 length: 15 residues. The trim removed 0 bases at V and 4 bases at J, leaving 0 bases unmatched. Germline assignment: CDR1 SGHRS and CDR2 YFSETQ. Based on the CDR3 plus reference TRBV5-1 and TRBJ2-3, the full variable domain is KAGVTQTPRYLIKTRGQQVTLSCSPISGHRSVSWYQQTPGQGLQFLFEYFSETQRNKGNFPGRFSGRQFSNSRSEMNVSTLELGDSALYLCASSLGLAGADTQYFGPGTRLTVL.

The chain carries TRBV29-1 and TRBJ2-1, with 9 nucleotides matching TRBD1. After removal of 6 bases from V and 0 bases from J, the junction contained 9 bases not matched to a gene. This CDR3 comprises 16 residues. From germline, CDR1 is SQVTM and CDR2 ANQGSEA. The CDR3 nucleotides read TGCAGCGTCGAAACCGGGACAGGGATCTCCTACAATGAGCAGTTCTTC. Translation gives CSVETGTGISYNEQFF.

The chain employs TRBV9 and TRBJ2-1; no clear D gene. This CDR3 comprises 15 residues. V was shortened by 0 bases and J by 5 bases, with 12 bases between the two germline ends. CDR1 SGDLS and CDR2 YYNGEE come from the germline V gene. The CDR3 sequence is CASSVGQVTNNEQFF. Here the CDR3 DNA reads TGTGCCAGCAGCGTAGGGCAGGTAACCAACAATGAGCAGTTCTTC.

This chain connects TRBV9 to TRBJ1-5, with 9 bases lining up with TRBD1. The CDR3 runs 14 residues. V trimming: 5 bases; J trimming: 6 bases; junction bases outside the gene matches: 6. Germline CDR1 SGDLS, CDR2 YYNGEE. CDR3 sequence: CASSAGTGPQPQHF. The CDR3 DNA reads TGTGCCAGCAGTGCTGGGACAGGGCCTCAGCCCCAGCATTTT. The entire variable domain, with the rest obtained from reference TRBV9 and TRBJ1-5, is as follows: DSGVTQTPKHLITATGQRVTLRCSPRSGDLSVYWYQQSLDQGLQFLIQYYNGEERAKGNILERFSAQQFPDLHSELNLSSLELGDSALYFCASSAGTGPQPQHFGDGTRLSIL.

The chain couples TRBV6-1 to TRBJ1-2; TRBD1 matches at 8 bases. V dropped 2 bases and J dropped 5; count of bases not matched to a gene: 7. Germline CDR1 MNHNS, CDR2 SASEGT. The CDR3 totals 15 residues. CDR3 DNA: TGTGCCAGCAGTGAAATAACAGGGGGGGTATATGGCTACACCTTC. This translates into CASSEITGGVYGYTF.

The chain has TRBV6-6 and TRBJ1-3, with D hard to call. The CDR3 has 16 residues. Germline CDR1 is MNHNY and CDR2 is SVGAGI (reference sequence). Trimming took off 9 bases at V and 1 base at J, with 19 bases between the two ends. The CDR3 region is CASSRGREISGNTIYF. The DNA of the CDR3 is TGTGCCAGTTCTCGAGGGCGGGAAATATCTGGAAACACCATATATTTT.

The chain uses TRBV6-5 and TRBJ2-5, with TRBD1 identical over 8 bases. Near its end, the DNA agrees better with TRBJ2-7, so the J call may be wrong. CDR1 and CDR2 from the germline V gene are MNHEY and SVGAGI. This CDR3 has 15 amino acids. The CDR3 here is CASSAGQASSYEQYF. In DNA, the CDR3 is TGTGCCAGCAGTGCGGGACAGGCGAGCTCCTACGAGCAGTACTTC.

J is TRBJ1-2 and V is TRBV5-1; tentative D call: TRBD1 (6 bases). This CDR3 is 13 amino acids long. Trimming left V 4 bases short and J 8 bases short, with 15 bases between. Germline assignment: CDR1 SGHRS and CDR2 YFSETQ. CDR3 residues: CASSREGESGYTF. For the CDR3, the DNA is TGCGCCAGCAGCCGAGAGGGGGAGAGCGGCTACACCTTC.

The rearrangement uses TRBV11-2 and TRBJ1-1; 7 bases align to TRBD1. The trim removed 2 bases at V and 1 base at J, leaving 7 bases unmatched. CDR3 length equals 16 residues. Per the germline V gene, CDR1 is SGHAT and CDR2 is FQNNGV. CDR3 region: CASSLRADRTNTEAFF. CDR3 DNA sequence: TGTGCCAGCAGCTTACGGGCGGACAGGACGAACACTGAAGCTTTCTTT.

The CDR3 loop reads CSVDSRGTEAFF. The CDR3 DNA reads TGCAGCGTTGACAGCAGGGGGACTGAAGCTTTCTTT. The chain recombines TRBV29-1 with TRBJ1-1, with 7 bases fitting TRBD1. Germline CDR1 is SQVTM and CDR2 is ANQGSEA. V shed 3 bases, J shed 5 bases, and the junction held 3 bases outside the gene matches. The CDR3 sequence is 12 residues long.

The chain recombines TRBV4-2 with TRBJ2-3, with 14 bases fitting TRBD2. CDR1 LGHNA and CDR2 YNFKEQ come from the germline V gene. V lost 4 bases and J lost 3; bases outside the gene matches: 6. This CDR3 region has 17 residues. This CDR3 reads CASSRTGTSGGTDTQYF. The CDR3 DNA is TGTGCCAGCAGCCGGACCGGGACTAGCGGGGGAACAGATACGCAGTATTTT.

The CDR3 DNA follows: TGCGCCAGCGGGGCCCGGGGGGGGGACCGCGCTGAAAAACTGTTTTTT. Translated, it gives CASGARGGDRAEKLFF. The chain links TRBV10-1 to TRBJ1-4, with TRBD1 as a possible D gene (5 bases). V gave up 8 bases and J gave up 7 bases, with 23 bases separating them. Germline CDR1 is WNHNN and CDR2 is SYGVQD (reference sequence). The CDR3 consists of 16 residues.

As DNA, the CDR3 is TGTGCCAGCAGCGTCGGACAGGGAGGGAGCGAGCAGTACTTC. Translating gives CASSVGQGGSEQYF. V gene TRBV9 combines with J gene TRBJ2-7; D may be TRBD1 (8 bases). This CDR3 contains 14 residues. Germline assignment: CDR1 SGDLS and CDR2 YYNGEE. V was trimmed by 2 bases and J by 6 bases, leaving 15 bases between them.

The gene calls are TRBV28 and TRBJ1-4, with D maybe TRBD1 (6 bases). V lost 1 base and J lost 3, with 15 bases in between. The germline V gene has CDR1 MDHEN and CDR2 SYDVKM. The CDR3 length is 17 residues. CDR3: CASSLFVSRGPNEKLFF. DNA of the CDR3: TGTGCCAGCAGTTTATTCGTTTCCAGGGGCCCTAATGAAAAACTGTTTTTT.

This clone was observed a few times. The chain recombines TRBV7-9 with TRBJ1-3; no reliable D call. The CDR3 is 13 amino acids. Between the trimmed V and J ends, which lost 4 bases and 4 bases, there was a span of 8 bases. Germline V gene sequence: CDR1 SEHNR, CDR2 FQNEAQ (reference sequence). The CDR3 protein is CASSSSGGNTIYF. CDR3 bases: TGTGCCAGCAGCTCTTCGGGGGGAAACACCATATATTTT.

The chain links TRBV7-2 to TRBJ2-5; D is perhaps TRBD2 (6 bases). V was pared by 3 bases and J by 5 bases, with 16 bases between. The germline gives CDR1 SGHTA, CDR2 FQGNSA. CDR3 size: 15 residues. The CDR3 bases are TGTGCCAGCAGCTTCGCGGGGCTAGCCATGGAGACCCAGTACTTC. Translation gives CASSFAGLAMETQYF.